The text below deals with one T cell receptor (beta chain). Antigen unknown. Using immunoSEQ multiplex PCR, the repertoire was profiled, and TCRdb retains in-frame clones only, with some absent. The data hold 30,000 to 35,000 clones, with roughly four fifths observed a single time. This entry belongs to a study of OX40 agonist ivuxolimab in advanced cancers. Whole-study findings and limits: At doses 0.1 to 3.0 mg/kg, CD4+ and CD8+ clones expanded.

CDR1 LGHNT and CDR2 FRNRAP come from the germline V gene. The CDR3 has 13 residues. V dropped 1 base and J dropped 3 bases, with 6 bases sitting between them. The chain has TRBV12-5 and TRBJ1-1, with D possibly being TRBD1 (5 bases). The starting material was CD4+ or CD8+ T cells sorted from blood, obtained in a trial of the OX40 agonist ivuxolimab. This receptor was identified in an adult with an advanced solid tumor such as melanoma, head and neck, liver or kidney cancer. The CDR3 region has the DNA TGTGCTAGTGGTTTGGACAGGTACACTGAAGCTTTCTTT. This sequence encodes CASGLDRYTEAFF.